These 12 T cell receptor beta chains were sequenced from one sample in a study of blood T cell repertoires in COVID-19. Generated by immunoSEQ multiplex PCR, the TCRdb table keeps only in-frame clones and is missing some. Among 100,000 to 150,000 clones listed, over 75% were seen once. The sequencing input was peripheral blood. These TCRs come from a young man with COVID-19, enrolled during active disease.

This chain links TRBV2 with TRBJ2-3, with a tentative D call TRBD1 (6 bases). There are 15 residues in the CDR3. V dropped 5 bases and J dropped 11 bases, with 23 bases sitting between them. In germline, CDR1 is SNHLY, CDR2 FYNNEI. The CDR3 protein is CASSRGASQSRGQYF. The CDR3 nucleotides read TGTGCCAGCAGTCGAGGGGCGTCCCAGTCCAGGGGGCAGTATTTT.

The CDR3 nucleotides read TGTGCCACCAGCAGAGAAAAGTGGGACAGGCCCTACGAGCAGTACTTC. Amino acids: CATSREKWDRPYEQYF. The chain uses TRBV15 and TRBJ2-7; 8 nucleotides agree with TRBD1. The CDR3 totals 16 residues. The germline V gene encodes CDR1 LNHNV and CDR2 YYDKDF (reference sequence). V shed 0 bases and J 2 bases; nucleotides not matched to a gene: 6.

This rearrangement joins TRBV21-1 to TRBJ2-2; TRBD2 is the table's D call and was not checked against the DNA. TRBV21-1 constitutes a pseudogene. CDR3 length: 12 residues. Here the CDR3 reads CANHGGTGELFF. In DNA form, the CDR3 reads TGTGCCAATCACGGGGGCACCGGGGAGCTGTTTTTT.

This clone was seen once. The chain combines TRBV6-5 with TRBJ1-1; TRBD1 aligns across 7 bases. The junction had 12 bases not matched to a gene; V was cut back by 4 bases and J by 7 bases. The CDR3 runs 15 residues. Germline V gene sequence: CDR1 MNHEY, CDR2 SVGAGI. The CDR3 region has the DNA TGTGCCAGCAGTTGGTCGCCCGACAGGGCGGGTGAAGCTTTCTTT. It translates to CASSWSPDRAGEAFF.

This clone was seen once. V usage is TRBV11-2 and J usage is TRBJ2-1; a weak D match, TRBD2 (5 bases). The germline gives CDR1 SGHAT, CDR2 FQNNGV. V gave up 0 bases and J gave up 1 base, with 7 bases separating them. The CDR3 is made up of 15 amino acids. CDR3 nucleotide sequence: TGTGCCAGCAGCTTAGACGGGATGTCCTACAATGAGCAGTTCTTC. Encoded protein: CASSLDGMSYNEQFF. Filled out from reference TRBV11-2 and TRBJ2-1, the complete variable domain reads EAGVAQSPRYKIIEKRQSVAFWCNPISGHATLYWYQQILGQGPKLLIQFQNNGVVDDSQLPKDRFSAERLKGVDSTLKIQPAKLEDSAVYLCASSLDGMSYNEQFFGPGTRLTVL.

The table lists this clone with many counts. The rearrangement uses TRBV12-3 or TRBV12-4 and TRBJ2-3; a weak D match, TRBD1 (6 bases). The V and J ends lost 5 bases and 5 bases respectively, with 8 bases between them. The CDR3 is 12 residues long. CDR3 residues: CASSTRGDTQYF. The CDR3, as DNA: TGTGCCAGCAGTACCAGGGGAGATACGCAGTATTTT.

J is TRBJ1-1 and V is TRBV11-2; D is unclear. CDR1 and CDR2 from the germline V gene are SGHAT and FQNNGV. This CDR3 has 15 residues. V shed 5 bases and J shed 0 bases, with 13 bases lying between them. CDR3 loop: CASSQIQTVNTEAFF. In nucleotides, the CDR3 is TGTGCCAGCAGCCAGATACAGACGGTGAACACTGAAGCTTTCTTT.

CDR3 nucleotides: TGCGCCAGCAGCTTGGCCGGACAGAGCAATCAGCCCCAGCATTTT. Residues: CASSLAGQSNQPQHF. J is TRBJ1-5 and V is TRBV5-1, with D possibly matching TRBD1 (6 bases). Trimming pared 0 bases from V and 1 base from J, leaving 8 bases between. The CDR3 covers 15 residues. Germline-derived CDR1 and CDR2 are SGHRS and YFSETQ.

The chain combines TRBV5-4 with TRBJ2-5; TRBD2 might be the D (6 bases). CDR1 is SGHNT, CDR2 YYREEE, per germline (reference sequence). With 5 bases removed from V and 2 bases from J, the gap between germline ends came to 13 bases. CDR3 length equals 14 residues. CDR3 protein: CASSYNSGQETQYF. In DNA, the CDR3 is TGTGCCAGCAGTTATAATAGCGGACAAGAGACCCAGTACTTC. The complete variable domain, with remaining parts taken from reference TRBV5-4 and TRBJ2-5, reads ETGVTQSPTHLIKTRGQQVTLRCSSQSGHNTVSWYQQALGQGPQFIFQYYREEENGRGNFPPRFSGLQFPNYSSELNVNALELDDSALYLCASSYNSGQETQYFGPGTRLLVL.

The chain joins TRBV7-9 to TRBJ2-1; TRBD1 agrees at 9 bases. The CDR3 runs to 16 residues. Germline-derived CDR1 and CDR2 are SEHNR and FQNEAQ (reference sequence). The V gene end was trimmed by 5 bases and the J gene end by 4 bases; junction bases not matched to a gene: 9. Here the CDR3 DNA reads TGTGCCAGCAGCAGGCGGACAGGGGTTGGATACAATGAGCAGTTCTTC. This gives the protein CASSRRTGVGYNEQFF.

The chain links TRBV5-1 to TRBJ1-1; D not resolved. V lost 1 base and J 1 base, leaving 8 bases between the germline ends. CDR3 size: 14 residues. Per germline, CDR1 SGHRS and CDR2 YFSETQ. The CDR3 loop is CASSLSVANTEAFF. The CDR3 DNA sequence: TGCGCCAGCAGCTTGTCGGTAGCGAACACTGAAGCTTTCTTT.

The chain links TRBV7-2 to TRBJ2-7; D not resolved. CDR3 size: 12 residues. Between the trimmed V and J ends, which lost 2 bases and 3 bases, there was a span of 5 bases. Germline lookup yields CDR1 SGHTA and CDR2 FQGNSA. The CDR3 DNA reads as TGTGCCAGCAGCTTACAACTCTACGAGCAGTACTTC. It is translated as CASSLQLYEQYF.